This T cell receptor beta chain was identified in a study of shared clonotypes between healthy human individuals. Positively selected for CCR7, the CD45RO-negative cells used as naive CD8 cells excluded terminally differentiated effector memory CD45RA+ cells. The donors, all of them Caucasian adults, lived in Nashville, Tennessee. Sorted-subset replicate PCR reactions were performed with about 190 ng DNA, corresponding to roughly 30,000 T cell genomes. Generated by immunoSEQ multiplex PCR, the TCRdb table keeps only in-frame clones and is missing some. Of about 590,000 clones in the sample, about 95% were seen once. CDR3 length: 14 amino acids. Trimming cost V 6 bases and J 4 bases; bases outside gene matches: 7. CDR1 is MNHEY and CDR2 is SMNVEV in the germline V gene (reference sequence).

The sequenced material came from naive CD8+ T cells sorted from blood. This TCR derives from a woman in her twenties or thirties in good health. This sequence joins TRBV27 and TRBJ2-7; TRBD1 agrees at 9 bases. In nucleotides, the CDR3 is TGTGCCAGCAGCTACAGGGGGCCTAGGTACGAGCAGTACTTC. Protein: CASSYRGPRYEQYF.